This entry lists 11 T cell receptor beta chains sequenced from one sample in a study of T cell clonotyping in hematopoietic cell transplantation. Produced via immunoSEQ multiplex PCR; TCRdb's table is partial and in-frame only. Of about 47,000 clones listed, roughly 85% are singletons. Time point: recipient sample about 28 days before transplant, after cytoreduction. Sequenced here: peripheral blood mononuclear cells, sampled before stem cell transplant. Receptors were obtained from a man aged 55 to 70 with myelodysplastic syndrome. Some clones in this sample may be carry-over from other donors' samples.

The table lists this clone with a few counts. The chain recombines TRBV29-1 with TRBJ1-1; D gene ambiguous. From germline, CDR1 is SQVTM and CDR2 ANQGSEA. The CDR3 is 11 amino acids. Trimming pared 4 bases from V and 0 bases from J, leaving 3 bases between. CDR3 amino acids: CSVVLNTEAFF. The CDR3 nucleotides read TGCAGCGTTGTGCTGAACACTGAAGCTTTCTTT.

The genes are TRBV19 and TRBJ2-5; possibly TRBD2 for D (6 bases). CDR3 length: 14 residues. CDR1 and CDR2 (germline): LNHDA, SQIVND (reference sequence). Between the trimmed V and J ends, which lost 5 bases and 1 base, there was a span of 11 bases. CDR3 DNA sequence: TGTGCCAGTAGTGCGGGACGGCCCCAAGAGACCCAGTACTTC. Translated, it gives CASSAGRPQETQYF.

This chain connects TRBV18 to TRBJ2-2; either TRBD1 or TRBD2 may supply D (5 bases each). The CDR3 has 14 residues. Germline lookup yields CDR1 KGHSH and CDR2 LQKENI. Trimming cost V 0 bases and J 3 bases, with 5 bases left between them. In nucleotides, the CDR3 is TGTGCCAGCTCACCACCGGGGGACACCGGGGAGCTGTTTTTT. Protein product: CASSPPGDTGELFF.

J is TRBJ1-1 and V is TRBV6-5, with D possibly TRBD1 on 6 matching bases. In germline, CDR1 is MNHEY, CDR2 SVGAGI. The CDR3 totals 13 residues. The V gene lost 5 bases and the J gene lost 5 bases, with 12 bases spanning the gap. The CDR3 reads CASSTGFGTEAFF. In nucleotides, the CDR3 is TGTGCCAGCAGTACAGGGTTCGGTACTGAAGCTTTCTTT.

The rearrangement links TRBV6-5 to TRBJ2-1; the match to TRBD2 covers 12 bases. CDR1 MNHEY and CDR2 SVGAGI come from the germline V gene. The CDR3 extends over 16 amino acids. V was pared by 1 base and J by 7 bases, with 5 bases of the junction left unmatched. The CDR3 reads CASSYYSSGGDNEQFF. The CDR3, as DNA: TGTGCCAGCAGTTACTATTCTAGCGGGGGGGATAATGAGCAGTTCTTC.

This chain links TRBV4-3 with TRBJ1-4; TRBD1 is a possible D gene (6 bases). Germline lookup yields CDR1 LGHNA and CDR2 YSLEER. The V end was cut by 0 bases, the J end by 7 bases, with 18 bases between. The CDR3 has 17 residues. The CDR3 protein is CASSQEGAGYRGEKLFF. The CDR3 coding sequence is TGCGCCAGCAGCCAAGAGGGGGCAGGGTACCGTGGTGAAAAACTGTTTTTT.

V and J are TRBV7-9 and TRBJ2-5; 8 nucleotides agree with TRBD1. Germline trimming cut 3 bases from V and 2 bases from J; bases unmatched to any gene: 8. Germline V lookup: CDR1 SEHNR, CDR2 FQNEAQ (reference sequence). This CDR3 comprises 16 residues. CDR3 sequence reads: CASSFSGNRGQETQYF. CDR3 in DNA: TGTGCCAGCAGCTTTTCCGGTAACAGGGGGCAAGAGACCCAGTACTTC.

This chain links TRBV6-5 with TRBJ1-5; weak D call: TRBD1 (5 bases). V dropped 8 bases and J dropped 7 bases, with 12 bases sitting between them. The CDR3 is made up of 12 amino acids. Germline V gene data show CDR1 as MNHEY and CDR2 as SVGAGI. The CDR3 nucleotides are TGTGCCAGCGGGGCGGGTGGGCAGCCCCAGCATTTT. It translates to CASGAGGQPQHF.

The rearrangement joins TRBV9 to TRBJ2-4; possibly TRBD2 for D (5 bases). Germline values: CDR1 SGDLS, CDR2 YYNGEE. V dropped 7 bases and J dropped 3 bases, with 14 bases sitting between them. There are 14 residues in the CDR3. CDR3 bases: TGTGCCAGCGCTCCGGGATGGGGCAAAAACATTCAGTACTTC. This gives the protein CASAPGWGKNIQYF.

The CDR3 here is CASSTGTASSYEQYF. The CDR3 nucleotides read TGTGCCAGCAGCACCGGGACCGCGAGCTCCTACGAGCAGTACTTC. The rearrangement uses TRBV7-8 and TRBJ2-7, with D possibly called TRBD1 or TRBD2 (5 bases each). The V gene's germline CDR1 is SGHVS and CDR2 FQNEAQ. CDR3 size: 15 residues. Trimming pared 5 bases from V and 0 bases from J, leaving 14 bases between.

The genes are TRBV28 and TRBJ2-7; 10 nucleotides agree with TRBD2. The CDR3 runs 13 residues. The junction had 0 bases not matched to a gene; V was cut back by 3 bases and J by 4 bases. Germline V gene lookup returns CDR1 MDHEN and CDR2 SYDVKM. CDR3 DNA: TGTGCCAGCAGTTTGACTAGCGGGTACGAGCAGTACTTC. Its protein product is CASSLTSGYEQYF.